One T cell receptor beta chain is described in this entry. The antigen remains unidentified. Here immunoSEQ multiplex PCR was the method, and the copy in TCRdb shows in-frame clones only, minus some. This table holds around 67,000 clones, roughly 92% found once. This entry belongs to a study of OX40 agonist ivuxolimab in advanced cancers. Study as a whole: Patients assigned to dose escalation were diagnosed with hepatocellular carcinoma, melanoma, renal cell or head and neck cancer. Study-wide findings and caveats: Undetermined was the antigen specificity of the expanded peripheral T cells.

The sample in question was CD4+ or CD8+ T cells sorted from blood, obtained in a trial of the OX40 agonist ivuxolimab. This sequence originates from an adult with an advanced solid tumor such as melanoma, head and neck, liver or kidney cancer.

Written as DNA, the CDR3 is TGTGCCAGCTCACCAAATGAGGTTGCAGAGACCCAGTACTTC. Its translation is CASSPNEVAETQYF. V gene TRBV18 combines with J gene TRBJ2-5, with D uncertain. Germline CDR1 is KGHSH and CDR2 is LQKENI. The V end lost 2 bases, the J end lost 4 bases, and 11 bases lay between the germline ends. The CDR3 extends over 14 amino acids.